This passage covers 2 T cell receptor beta chains from one sample sequenced in a study of STAT3 mutations in large granular lymphocyte leukemia. The study's findings and limits: Every T-cell large granular lymphocyte leukemia patient had at least one immunodominant TCR beta clonotype.

The table came from immunoSEQ multiplex PCR; TCRdb's copy has only in-frame clones and leaves some out. The sample holds around 12,000 clones; about 85% are singletons and the top ten take about half. These TCRs' antigens remain unknown. The specimen sequenced was peripheral blood mononuclear cells. All receptors come from a man between 60 and 70 years old with T-cell large granular lymphocyte leukemia. Some clones in this sample may be carry-over from other donors' samples.

The sample holds a few counts of this clone. J is TRBJ1-2 and V is TRBV6-5; D remains ambiguous. Per germline, CDR1 MNHEY and CDR2 SVGAGI. The CDR3 runs 12 residues. Trimming removed 4 bases from V and 8 bases from J, with 11 bases in between. CDR3 in DNA: TGTGCCAGCAGTTTCCGACTTGGGGGCTACACCTTC. Translation gives CASSFRLGGYTF.

The chain employs TRBV7-2 and TRBJ2-1, with D maybe TRBD2 (6 bases). CDR1 and CDR2 (germline): SGHTA, FQGNSA. V dropped 5 bases and J dropped 0 bases, with 14 bases sitting between them. There are 16 residues in the CDR3. For the CDR3, the DNA is TGTGCCAGCAGCACGAGGGACTTCAGCTCCTACAATGAGCAGTTCTTC. Its translation is CASSTRDFSSYNEQFF.